One and the same sample provided the 26 T cell receptor beta chains below, sequenced in a study of PD-L1 blockade in urothelial cancer. Profiling relied on immunoSEQ multiplex PCR, and the TCRdb table lists in-frame clones only, not all of them. The sample includes about 100,000 clones, roughly 88% seen only once; the top ten take about 2.2%. The sequences come from PBMCs, collected around atezolizumab (anti-PD-L1) treatment. These receptors were collected from a man aged 50 or older with urothelial cancer.

The CDR3 DNA reads as TGCAGTGCTTCGCGTACCTACGAGCAGTACTTC. This codes for CSASRTYEQYF. The chain combines TRBV20-1 with TRBJ2-7; no firm D call. This CDR3 has 11 amino acids. Germline V gene sequence: CDR1 DFQATT, CDR2 SNEGSKA (reference sequence). V was trimmed by 5 bases and J by 2 bases, leaving 7 bases between them.

This chain connects TRBV11-2 to TRBJ2-1; 7 bases map to TRBD2. The CDR3 is made up of 17 amino acids. Germline values: CDR1 SGHAT, CDR2 FQNNGV. V lost 5 bases to trimming and J lost 3 bases; unmatched junction nucleotides: 13. The DNA of the CDR3 is TGTGCCAGCAGCGCTAGTGGGGCTAGCGGAATCTACAATGAGCAGTTCTTC. Translating gives CASSASGASGIYNEQFF.

The chain links TRBV5-1 to TRBJ1-4; no reliable D call. V gave up 0 bases and J gave up 4 bases, with 13 bases separating them. Germline CDR1 SGHRS, CDR2 YFSETQ. This CDR3 is 16 amino acids long. The CDR3: CASSLVPEEFNEKLFF. The CDR3 region has the DNA TGCGCCAGCAGCTTGGTGCCAGAAGAATTTAATGAAAAACTGTTTTTT.

The genes are TRBV6-5 and TRBJ2-2; 7 nucleotides match TRBD1. Per the germline V gene, CDR1 is MNHEY and CDR2 is SVGAGI. Germline trimming cut 6 bases from V and 1 base from J; bases unmatched to any gene: 5. The CDR3 contains 15 residues. Here the CDR3 DNA reads TGTGCCAGCAGGGAGGACAGGCGGAACACCGGGGAGCTGTTTTTT. It encodes CASREDRRNTGELFF.

The chain uses TRBV30 and TRBJ1-1, with 10 positions matching TRBD1. CDR3 size: 12 residues. CDR1 is GTSNPN and CDR2 is SVGIG in the germline V gene (reference sequence). The V and J ends lost 4 bases and 11 bases, in that order; junction bases with no gene match: 7. CDR3 loop: CAWTGTGVYAFF. The CDR3 coding sequence is TGTGCCTGGACCGGGACAGGGGTATATGCTTTCTTT.

This chain connects TRBV18 to TRBJ2-7; 8 bases are a match to TRBD1. The CDR3 has 15 residues. The junction had 7 bases not matched to a gene; V was cut back by 3 bases and J by 3 bases. Germline-derived CDR1 and CDR2 are KGHSH and LQKENI. CDR3 DNA sequence: TGTGCCAGCTCACCTCGGACAGGGACTTTCTACGAGCAGTACTTC. It translates to CASSPRTGTFYEQYF. Drawing the rest from reference TRBV18 and TRBJ2-7, the complete variable domain is NAGVMQNPRHLVRRRGQEARLRCSPMKGHSHVYWYRQLPEEGLKFMVYLQKENIIDESGMPKERFSAEFPKEGPSILRIQQVVRGDSAAYFCASSPRTGTFYEQYFGPGTRLTVT.

The chain uses TRBV7-2 and TRBJ1-5; D is unclear. V was pared by 2 bases and J by 1 base, with 6 bases between. CDR1 is SGHTA, CDR2 FQGNSA, per germline. The CDR3 consists of 14 residues. The CDR3 nucleotides are TGTGCCAGCAGCTTATACAGAAGCAATCAGCCCCAGCATTTT. Amino acid sequence: CASSLYRSNQPQHF.

A single count supports this clone. V is TRBV6-1 and J is TRBJ1-5, with D hard to call. The CDR3 covers 12 residues. Looked up from germline, CDR1 is MNHNS and CDR2 is SASEGT. Trimming took 6 bases from V and 11 from J, leaving 14 bases between them. CDR3 in amino acids: CASRMGANAQHF. CDR3 DNA: TGTGCCAGCAGGATGGGCGCGAACGCCCAGCATTTT.

The chain combines TRBV7-2 with TRBJ2-7; 7 nucleotides align to TRBD2. Germline assignment: CDR1 SGHTA and CDR2 FQGNSA. This CDR3 contains 13 residues. Unmatched junction bases numbered 3, after V lost 5 bases and J lost 2 bases. CDR3 protein: CASSKLATYEQYF. In DNA, the CDR3 is TGTGCCAGCAGCAAACTAGCGACCTACGAGCAGTACTTC.

The genes are TRBV5-1 and TRBJ2-5, with TRBD2 identical over 7 bases. V lost 5 bases, J lost 4 bases, and 8 bases stayed unmatched. The CDR3 spans 14 residues. Germline values: CDR1 SGHRS, CDR2 YFSETQ. In nucleotides, the CDR3 is TGCGCCAGCAGGCTGTGGCGGGAGCTAGAGACCCAGTACTTC. This encodes CASRLWRELETQYF. Looking up the rest from reference TRBV5-1 and TRBJ2-5 gives the full variable domain: KAGVTQTPRYLIKTRGQQVTLSCSPISGHRSVSWYQQTPGQGLQFLFEYFSETQRNKGNFPGRFSGRQFSNSRSEMNVSTLELGDSALYLCASRLWRELETQYFGPGTRLLVL.

This clone appeared a single time. The J gene is TRBJ1-4, the V gene TRBV21-1. TRBV21-1 is assigned pseudogene status. The CDR3 has 17 residues. The CDR3 DNA follows: TGTGCCAGCAGCACCTGGAAGAACACGGGGAGAAATGAAAAACTGTTTTTT. It yields the protein CASSTWKNTGRNEKLFF.

The chain couples TRBV2 to TRBJ1-2; 7 bases map to TRBD1. The trim removed 6 bases at V and 6 bases at J, leaving 10 bases unmatched. The CDR3 has 14 residues. Germline V lookup: CDR1 SNHLY, CDR2 FYNNEI. The CDR3 is CASRNTGVGNGYTF. In DNA form, the CDR3 reads TGTGCCAGCAGAAACACAGGGGTGGGCAATGGCTACACCTTC.

V gene TRBV11-3 combines with J gene TRBJ2-7, with a weak D call TRBD2 (5 bases). V was pared by 5 bases and J by 6 bases, with 17 bases between. Looked up from germline, CDR1 is SGHNT and CDR2 is YENEEA. This CDR3 is 14 amino acids long. The chain's CDR3 is CASSAGSGRAEQYF. CDR3 DNA: TGTGCCAGCAGCGCCGGGTCTGGGAGAGCCGAGCAGTACTTC.

Here the CDR3 reads CASSSDSFSYNEQFF. For the CDR3, the DNA is TGTGCCAGCAGTTCGGACAGCTTCTCCTACAATGAGCAGTTCTTC. The genes are TRBV27 and TRBJ2-1; a possible D gene is TRBD1 (6 bases). The germline V and J ends were trimmed by 4 bases and 0 bases, with 10 bases remaining between them. Germline values: CDR1 MNHEY, CDR2 SMNVEV (reference sequence). This CDR3 has 15 amino acids.

This chain uses TRBV13 with TRBJ1-3, with TRBD1 matching over 7 bases. After removal of 5 bases from V and 0 bases from J, the junction contained 7 bases not matched to a gene. Germline V CDR1 and CDR2: PRHDT, FYEKMQ (reference sequence). The CDR3 extends over 16 amino acids. This CDR3 is CASSTQGSLSGNTIYF. Here the CDR3 DNA reads TGTGCCAGCAGCACACAGGGGAGCCTCTCTGGAAACACCATATATTTT.

The J gene is TRBJ2-1, the V gene TRBV4-1; TRBD2 agrees at 11 bases. V was pared by 0 bases and J by 8 bases, with 6 bases of the junction left unmatched. Germline V lookup: CDR1 MGHRA, CDR2 YSYEKL. This CDR3 contains 16 residues. In nucleotides, the CDR3 is TGCGCCAGCAGCCAAGATCAGAGACTAGCGGGGTATGAGCAGTTCTTC. Residues: CASSQDQRLAGYEQFF.

This chain connects TRBV7-2 to TRBJ1-1; 7 nucleotides align to TRBD1. The CDR3 length is 13 residues. V shed 4 bases and J 9 bases; nucleotides not matched to a gene: 8. Germline V gene lookup returns CDR1 SGHTA and CDR2 FQGNSA. The CDR3 reads CASSYGLGQKAFF. CDR3 in DNA: TGTGCCAGCAGCTACGGCCTGGGACAGAAAGCTTTCTTT.

The gene calls are TRBV30 and TRBJ2-7; tentatively, D is TRBD1 (6 bases). From germline, CDR1 is GTSNPN and CDR2 SVGIG (reference sequence). The CDR3 has 13 residues. The germline V and J ends were trimmed by 2 bases and 0 bases, with 8 bases remaining between them. The CDR3 bases are TGTGCCTGGAGTACAGGGAGCTCCTACGAGCAGTACTTC. Translation gives CAWSTGSSYEQYF.

Comments on this clone: One junction end disagrees with the germline gene, perhaps due to a read error. This chain connects TRBV6-5 to TRBJ2-1; 11 bases match TRBD2. This CDR3 comprises 15 residues. Germline V lookup: CDR1 MNHEY, CDR2 SVGAGI. The CDR3, as DNA: TGTGCCAGCAGTCACTCTAGCGGGAGGACCAATGAGCAGTTCTTC. It translates to CASSHSSGRTNEQFF.

The chain couples TRBV19 to TRBJ2-7, with 11 nucleotides matching TRBD2. CDR3 length: 15 residues. Germline V gene data show CDR1 as LNHDA and CDR2 as SQIVND (reference sequence). The ends lost 5 bases at V and 4 bases at J; junction bases unmatched: 7. The CDR3 loop reads CASSELLAGEYEQYF. In nucleotides, the CDR3 is TGTGCCAGTAGTGAGCTACTAGCGGGAGAGTACGAGCAGTACTTC. Filled out from reference TRBV19 and TRBJ2-7, the complete variable domain reads DGGITQSPKYLFRKEGQNVTLSCEQNLNHDAMYWYRQDPGQGLRLIYYSQIVNDFQKGDIAEGYSVSREKKESFPLTVTSAQKNPTAFYLCASSELLAGEYEQYFGPGTRLTVT.

The CDR3 region is CASSLAPAYEQYF. CDR3 DNA sequence: TGTGCCAGCAGCTTGGCCCCGGCCTACGAGCAGTACTTC. This chain links TRBV5-4 with TRBJ2-7; D not resolved. This CDR3 has 13 amino acids. V was shortened by 0 bases and J by 2 bases, with 6 bases between the two germline ends. Germline V gene data show CDR1 as SGHNT and CDR2 as YYREEE (reference sequence).

The J gene is TRBJ2-1, the V gene TRBV7-8; D gene ambiguous. Germline CDR1 is SGHVS and CDR2 is FQNEAQ. The V and J ends lost 6 bases and 0 bases respectively, with 12 bases between them. This CDR3 has 15 amino acids. CDR3 in amino acids: CASSLRSSSYNEQFF. The CDR3 DNA reads TGTGCCAGCAGTCTACGATCTAGCTCCTACAATGAGCAGTTCTTC.

The chain couples TRBV7-3 to TRBJ2-2; 7 nucleotides match TRBD1. Germline trimming cut 5 bases from V and 6 bases from J; bases unmatched to any gene: 6. The length of the CDR3 is 14 residues. Germline values: CDR1 SGHTA, CDR2 FQGTGA. In DNA form, the CDR3 reads TGTGCCAGCAGCGAGGGACAGTGGGCCGGGGAGCTGTTTTTT. Its translation is CASSEGQWAGELFF.

In nucleotides, the CDR3 is TGCGCCAGCAGCTTGACAGGAATGAATCAGCCCCAGCATTTT. Amino acid sequence: CASSLTGMNQPQHF. The chain recombines TRBV5-1 with TRBJ1-5, with D possibly being TRBD1 (5 bases). CDR1 is SGHRS, CDR2 YFSETQ, per germline. V lost 1 base and J 4 bases, leaving 9 bases between the germline ends. The CDR3 spans 14 residues.

This sequence joins TRBV30 and TRBJ1-3; a possible D gene is TRBD1 (6 bases). CDR3 length: 18 amino acids. Germline V gene sequence: CDR1 GTSNPN, CDR2 SVGIG (reference sequence). The ends were cut back, 1 base at V and 2 bases at J, with 21 bases in the middle. The CDR3 here is CAWSEDLRTVSPGNTIYF. DNA of the CDR3: TGTGCCTGGAGTGAAGATCTGAGGACAGTCTCTCCTGGAAACACCATATATTTT. The entire variable domain, with the rest obtained from reference TRBV30 and TRBJ1-3, is as follows: SQTIHQWPATLVQPVGSPLSLECTVEGTSNPNLYWYRQAAGRGLQLLFYSVGIGQISSEVPQNLSASRPQDRQFILSSKKLLLSDSGFYLCAWSEDLRTVSPGNTIYFGEGSWLTVV.

The DNA for the CDR3 is TGTGCCAGCAGTGACAGGGGCGACACTGAAGCTTTCTTT. As protein: CASSDRGDTEAFF. The chain employs TRBV6-1 and TRBJ1-1, with TRBD1 as a possible D gene (6 bases). CDR1 is MNHNS and CDR2 is SASEGT in the germline V gene. The CDR3 consists of 13 residues. With 3 bases removed from V and 3 bases from J, the gap between germline ends came to 8 bases.